These T cell receptor beta chains were read from a single sample in a study of cytomegalovirus exposure and HLA in healthy donors. This table comes from immunoSEQ multiplex PCR, and its TCRdb copy is limited to in-frame clones, with some not included. Among 100,000 to 150,000 clones listed, around 71% were seen once. The sample taken for sequencing was PBMCs. These receptors were collected from a woman aged 60-70 years in good health and CMV-seropositive. CDR3s include the opening cysteine and the closing phenylalanine or tryptophan. The order of the fields is V gene, J gene, clone size, D gene, CDR3 protein, CDR3 DNA. A D gene is named only where the DNA matches it firmly. The listing skips clone size in some rows; elsewhere it reads once, few, many or a size class.

>TRBV7-2|TRBJ1-2|NA|NA
CASSLGWQGRTVISGYTF
TGTGCCAGCAGCTTAGGGTGGCAGGGAAGAACGGTCATAAGTGGCTACACCTTC
>TRBV7-9|TRBJ2-2|NA|TRBD2
CASSQGLAGVTGELFF
TGTGCCAGCAGCCAGGGGCTAGCGGGGGTCACCGGGGAGCTGTTTTTT
>TRBV12-5|TRBJ1-5|NA|NA
CASGLRGDQPQHF
TGTGCTAGTGGTTTACGGGGGGATCAGCCCCAGCATTTT
>TRBV6-1|TRBJ1-1|once|NA
CASSEDPWGGAEAFF
TGTGCCAGCAGTGAAGACCCTTGGGGCGGTGCTGAAGCTTTCTTT
>TRBV27|TRBJ2-5|NA|TRBD2
CASRTSGGQETQYF
TGTGCCAGCAGGACTAGCGGGGGTCAAGAGACCCAGTACTTC
>TRBV5-5|TRBJ1-4|few|NA
CASSLQGRTNEKLFF
TGTGCCAGCAGCCTACAGGGAAGAACTAATGAAAAACTGTTTTTT
>TRBV12-5|TRBJ1-2|NA|TRBD1
CASGLEQGSAGRGYTF
TGTGCTAGTGGTTTGGAACAGGGGAGTGCTGGTCGGGGCTACACCTTC
>TRBV4-2|TRBJ2-1|few|TRBD1
CASSPYQGAGTYNEQFF
TGTGCCAGCAGCCCTTATCAGGGGGCTGGGACCTACAATGAGCAGTTCTTC
>TRBV7-3|TRBJ2-5|NA|NA
CASSLRGGHAGVEETQYF
TGTGCCAGCAGCTTAAGGGGGGGGCATGCGGGAGTCGAAGAGACCCAGTACTTC
>TRBV2|TRBJ1-5|NA|NA
CASSAGDSNQPQHF
TGTGCCAGCAGTGCGGGGGATAGCAATCAGCCCCAGCATTTT
>TRBV7-6|TRBJ2-2|NA|TRBD2
CASSLGGGGADGELFF
TGTGCCAGCAGCTTAGGAGGCGGGGGGGCTGACGGGGAGCTGTTTTTT
>TRBV5-1|TRBJ2-2|few|NA
CASSSKGEPRVGGELFF
TGCGCCAGCAGCTCAAAAGGGGAACCCCGGGTTGGCGGGGAGCTGTTTTTT
>TRBV7-8|TRBJ1-2|NA|TRBD1
CASSSSTGLYGYTF
TGTGCCAGCAGCTCCTCGACAGGGCTCTATGGCTACACCTTC
>TRBV5-8|TRBJ2-7|NA|NA
CASSLGRRALSYEQYF
TGTGCCAGCAGCTTGGGCAGGCGGGCCCTCTCCTACGAGCAGTACTTC
>TRBV7-3|TRBJ2-2|once|NA
CASSLKTSGNTGELFF
TGTGCCAGCAGCTTGAAGACCTCAGGGAACACCGGGGAGCTGTTTTTT
>TRBV11-3|TRBJ2-7|NA|NA
CASSLQGLPLEQYF
TGTGCCAGCAGCTTACAGGGTCTACCCCTCGAGCAGTACTTC
>TRBV10-3|TRBJ1-2|NA|NA
CAISENRAPNYGYTF
TGTGCCATCAGTGAAAACAGGGCTCCTAACTATGGCTACACCTTC
>TRBV7-8|TRBJ1-6|NA|NA
CASSLDGVYNSPLHF
TGTGCCAGCAGCTTGGACGGGGTATATAATTCACCCCTCCACTTT
>TRBV5-6|TRBJ2-3|NA|NA
CASSLGEPLGSTDTQYF
TGTGCCAGCAGCTTGGGGGAGCCCCTGGGTAGCACAGATACGCAGTATTTT
>TRBV7-9|TRBJ1-2|few|NA
CASSSPGENYGYTF
TGTGCCAGCAGCTCTCCGGGAGAGAACTATGGCTACACCTTC
>TRBV5-6|TRBJ1-3|NA|TRBD1
CASSSGTGAGNTIYF
TGTGCCAGCAGCTCCGGCACAGGGGCTGGAAACACCATATATTTT
>TRBV19|TRBJ1-6|NA|NA
CASKWGRGNSPLHF
TGTGCCAGTAAATGGGGCAGGGGTAATTCACCCCTCCACTTT
>TRBV9|TRBJ1-2|NA|NA
CASSVAVGQELGYTF
TGTGCCAGCAGCGTAGCCGTAGGACAAGAACTAGGCTACACCTTC
>TRBV7-8|TRBJ1-2|NA|NA
CASSLGAAYGYTF
TGTGCCAGCAGCTTAGGGGCAGCCTATGGCTACACCTTC
>TRBV7-6|TRBJ2-3|NA|NA
CASSSWGETDTQYF
TGTGCCAGCAGCTCTTGGGGAGAAACAGATACGCAGTATTTT
>TRBV7-8|TRBJ1-2|NA|NA
CASSLRGAAYGGYTF
TGTGCCAGCAGCTTACGTGGGGCTGCCTACGGTGGCTACACCTTC
>TRBV9|TRBJ2-7|NA|TRBD2
CASSVVDSGEYEQYF
TGTGCCAGCAGCGTGGTCGATAGCGGGGAGTACGAGCAGTACTTC